The T cell receptor (beta chain) under discussion was sequenced for a study of blood T cells in healthy people across ages. Study-wide results and caveats: Reliance upon unsorted PBMCs precluded definitive naive versus antigen-experienced comparison. Measured against age, TCR beta diversity per million T cells decreased in a roughly linear manner.

For every donor, a draw yielded about 10 milliliters of peripheral blood. V gave up 7 bases and J gave up 2 bases, with 13 bases separating them. The germline CDR1 and CDR2 sequences are SNHLY and FYNNEI. CDR3 length: 14 residues. Notes on this clonotype: What it binds is unknown.

A J-beta primer mix and a sample-barcoded 5' primer were used in a second PCR of about 6 to 12 cycles. The template-switch adaptor, which had 12 random nucleotides, put a tag on each cDNA molecule. One entry per CDR3 protein, called by TCRdb with MiXCR from the 5' RACE reads. The repertoire holds 600,000 to 1,000,000 distinct CDR3 sequences, with 58% as singletons. The receptor comes from a young man in good health. The V call is TRBV2, the J call TRBJ2-3; tentatively, D is TRBD1 (6 bases). The sequencing input was blood. Here the CDR3 reads CASKDRTSTDTQYF. The CDR3 DNA reads TGTGCCAGCAAGGACAGAACCTCCACAGATACGCAGTATTTT.